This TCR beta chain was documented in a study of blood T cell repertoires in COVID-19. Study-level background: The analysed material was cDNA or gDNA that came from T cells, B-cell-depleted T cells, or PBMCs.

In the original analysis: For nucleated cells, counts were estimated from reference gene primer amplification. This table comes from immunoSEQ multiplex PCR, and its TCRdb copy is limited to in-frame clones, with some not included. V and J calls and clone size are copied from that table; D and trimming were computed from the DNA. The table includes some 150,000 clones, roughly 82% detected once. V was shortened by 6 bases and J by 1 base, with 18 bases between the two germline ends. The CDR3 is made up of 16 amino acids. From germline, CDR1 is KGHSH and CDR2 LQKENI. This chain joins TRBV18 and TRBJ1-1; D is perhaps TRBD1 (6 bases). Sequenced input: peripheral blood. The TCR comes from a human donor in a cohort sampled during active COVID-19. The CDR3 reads CASSLTRGTPNTEAFF. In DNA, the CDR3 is TGTGCCAGCTCCCTCACAAGGGGGACCCCGAACACTGAAGCTTTCTTT.